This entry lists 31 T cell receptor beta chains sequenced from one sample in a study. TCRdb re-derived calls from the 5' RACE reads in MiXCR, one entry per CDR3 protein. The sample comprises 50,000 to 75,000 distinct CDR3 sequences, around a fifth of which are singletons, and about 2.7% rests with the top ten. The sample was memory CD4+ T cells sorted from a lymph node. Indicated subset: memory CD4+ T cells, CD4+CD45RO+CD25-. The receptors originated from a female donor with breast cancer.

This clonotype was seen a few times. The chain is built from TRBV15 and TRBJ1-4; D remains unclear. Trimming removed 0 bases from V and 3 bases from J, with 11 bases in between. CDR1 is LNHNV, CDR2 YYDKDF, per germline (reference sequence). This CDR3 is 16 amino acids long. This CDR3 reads CATSRDNPQSNEKLFF. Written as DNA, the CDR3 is TGTGCCACCAGCAGAGATAACCCCCAGTCTAATGAAAAACTGTTTTTT.

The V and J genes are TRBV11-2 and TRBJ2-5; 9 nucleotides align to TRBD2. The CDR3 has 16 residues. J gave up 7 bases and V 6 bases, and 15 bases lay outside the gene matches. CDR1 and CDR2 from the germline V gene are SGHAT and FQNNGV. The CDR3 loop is CASSLMSSGGLGTQYF. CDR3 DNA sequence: TGTGCCAGCAGTCTTATGTCCAGCGGGGGGCTCGGGACCCAGTACTTC.

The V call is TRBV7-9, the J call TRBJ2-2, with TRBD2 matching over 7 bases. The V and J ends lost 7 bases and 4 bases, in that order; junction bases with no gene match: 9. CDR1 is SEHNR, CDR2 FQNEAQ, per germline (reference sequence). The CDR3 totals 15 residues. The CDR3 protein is CASNVAGYTTGELFF. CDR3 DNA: TGTGCCAGCAACGTAGCGGGCTATACCACCGGGGAGCTGTTTTTT.

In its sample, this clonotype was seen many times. In DNA, the CDR3 is TGTGCCAGCAGCGGCAGGACTGGGAACACCGGGGAGCTGTTTTTT. This encodes CASSGRTGNTGELFF. The chain uses TRBV7-9 and TRBJ2-2; weak D call: TRBD2 (5 bases). This CDR3 region has 15 residues. The V and J ends lost 5 bases and 1 base respectively, with 11 bases between them. Germline V gives CDR1 SEHNR, CDR2 FQNEAQ (reference sequence).

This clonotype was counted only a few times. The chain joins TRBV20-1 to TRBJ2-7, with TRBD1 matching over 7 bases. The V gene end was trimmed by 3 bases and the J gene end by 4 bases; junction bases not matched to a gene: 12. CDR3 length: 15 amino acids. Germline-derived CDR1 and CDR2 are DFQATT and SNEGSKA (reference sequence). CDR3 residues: CSASLTGFDGYEQYF. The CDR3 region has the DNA TGCAGTGCTAGCTTGACAGGGTTTGACGGGTACGAGCAGTACTTC.

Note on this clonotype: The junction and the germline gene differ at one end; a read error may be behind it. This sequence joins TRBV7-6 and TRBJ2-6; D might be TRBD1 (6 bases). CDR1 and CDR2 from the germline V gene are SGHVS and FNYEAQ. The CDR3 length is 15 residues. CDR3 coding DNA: TGTGCCACGGACAGTCTCTCCTCTGGGGCCGACGTCCTGACTTTC. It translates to CATDSLSSGADVLTF. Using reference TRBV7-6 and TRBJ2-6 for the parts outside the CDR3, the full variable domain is GAGVSQSPRYKVTKRGQDVALRCDPISGHVSLYWYRQALGQGPEFLTYFNYEAQQDKSGLPNDRFSAERPEGSISTLTIQRTEQRDSAMYRCATDSLSSGADVLTFGAGSRLTVL.

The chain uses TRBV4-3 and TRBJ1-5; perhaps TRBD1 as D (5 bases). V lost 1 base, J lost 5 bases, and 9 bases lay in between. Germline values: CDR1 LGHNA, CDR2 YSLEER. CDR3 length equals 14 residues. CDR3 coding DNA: TGCGCCAGCAGCCAAGCAGGGACGGATCAGCCCCAGCATTTT. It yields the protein CASSQAGTDQPQHF.

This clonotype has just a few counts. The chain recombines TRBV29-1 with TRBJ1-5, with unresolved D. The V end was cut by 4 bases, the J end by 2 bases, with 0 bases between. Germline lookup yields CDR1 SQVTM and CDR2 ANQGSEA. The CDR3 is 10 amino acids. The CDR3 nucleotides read TGCAGCGTTGGCAATCAGCCCCAGCATTTT. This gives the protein CSVGNQPQHF.

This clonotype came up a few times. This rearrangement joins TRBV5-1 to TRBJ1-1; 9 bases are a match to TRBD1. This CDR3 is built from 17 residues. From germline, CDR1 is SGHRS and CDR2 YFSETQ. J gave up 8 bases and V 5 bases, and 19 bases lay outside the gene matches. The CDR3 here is CASSPGTGLTSLIEAFF. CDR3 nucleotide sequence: TGCGCCAGCAGTCCCGGGACAGGGCTTACTTCTCTAATAGAAGCTTTCTTT.

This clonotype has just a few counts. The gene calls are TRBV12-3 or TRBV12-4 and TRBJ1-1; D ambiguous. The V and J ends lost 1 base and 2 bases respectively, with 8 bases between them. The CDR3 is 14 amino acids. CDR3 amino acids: CASSLESRNTEAFF. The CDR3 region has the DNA TGTGCCAGCAGTTTAGAGTCTCGCAACACTGAAGCTTTCTTT.

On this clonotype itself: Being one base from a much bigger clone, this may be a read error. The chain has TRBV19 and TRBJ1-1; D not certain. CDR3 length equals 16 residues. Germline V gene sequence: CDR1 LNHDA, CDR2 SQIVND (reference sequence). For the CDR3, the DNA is TGTGCCAGTAGTATGAGGCTCATGAACACTGAGGATGAAGCTTCCTTT. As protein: CASSMRLMNTEDEASF.

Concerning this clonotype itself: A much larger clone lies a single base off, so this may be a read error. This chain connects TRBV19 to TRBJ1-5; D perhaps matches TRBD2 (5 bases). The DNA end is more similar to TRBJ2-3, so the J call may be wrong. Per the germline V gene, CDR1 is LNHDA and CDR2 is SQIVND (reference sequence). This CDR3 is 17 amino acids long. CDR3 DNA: TGTGCCAGTAGTATTAAAGTTGCGACTATATCGGGTCAGCCCCAGTATTTT. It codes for CASSIKVATISGQPQYF.

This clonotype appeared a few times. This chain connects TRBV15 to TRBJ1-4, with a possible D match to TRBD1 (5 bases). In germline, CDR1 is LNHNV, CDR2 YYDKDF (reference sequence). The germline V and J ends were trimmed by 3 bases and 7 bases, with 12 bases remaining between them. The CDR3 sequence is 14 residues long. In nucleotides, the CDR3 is TGTGCCACCAGCAGTTCAGGGTTGGGTGAAAAACTGTTTTTT. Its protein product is CATSSSGLGEKLFF. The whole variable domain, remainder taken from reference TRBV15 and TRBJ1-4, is DAMVIQNPRYQVTQFGKPVTLSCSQTLNHNVMYWYQQKSSQAPKLLFHYYDKDFNNEADTPDNFQSRRPNTSFCFLDIRSPGLGDTAMYLCATSSSGLGEKLFFGSGTQLSVL.

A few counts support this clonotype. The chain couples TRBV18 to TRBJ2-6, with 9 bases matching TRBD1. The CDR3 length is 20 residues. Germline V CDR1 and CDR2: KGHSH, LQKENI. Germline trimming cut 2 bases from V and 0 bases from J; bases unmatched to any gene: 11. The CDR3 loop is CASSPYPQGQGSSGANVLTF. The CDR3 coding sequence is TGTGCCAGCTCACCATACCCCCAGGGACAGGGAAGCTCTGGGGCCAACGTCCTGACTTTC.

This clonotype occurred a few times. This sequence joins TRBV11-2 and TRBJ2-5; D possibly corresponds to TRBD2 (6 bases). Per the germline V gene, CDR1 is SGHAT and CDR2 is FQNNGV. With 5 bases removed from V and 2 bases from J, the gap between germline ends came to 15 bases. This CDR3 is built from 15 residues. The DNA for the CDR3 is TGTGCCAGCAGCCACAACGCGGGACTTCAAGAGACCCAGTACTTC. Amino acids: CASSHNAGLQETQYF.

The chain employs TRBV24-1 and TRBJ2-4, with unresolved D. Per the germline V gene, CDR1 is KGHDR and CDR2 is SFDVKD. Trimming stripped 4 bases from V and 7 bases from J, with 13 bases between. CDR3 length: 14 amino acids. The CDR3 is CATSDPGYRNIQYF. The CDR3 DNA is TGTGCCACCAGTGACCCCGGTTATCGTAACATTCAGTACTTC.

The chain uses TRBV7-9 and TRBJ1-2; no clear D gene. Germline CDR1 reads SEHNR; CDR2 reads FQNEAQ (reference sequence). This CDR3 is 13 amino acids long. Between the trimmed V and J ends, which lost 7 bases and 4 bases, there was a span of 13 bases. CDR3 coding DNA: TGTGCCAGCACCACTGAGGGATTCTATGGCTACACCTTC. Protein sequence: CASTTEGFYGYTF.

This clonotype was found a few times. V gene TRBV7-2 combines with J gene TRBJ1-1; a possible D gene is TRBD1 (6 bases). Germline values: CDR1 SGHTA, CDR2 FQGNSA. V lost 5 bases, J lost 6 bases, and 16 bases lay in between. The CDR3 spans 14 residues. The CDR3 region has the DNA TGTGCCAGCAGCCCGGGACCAGGGGCCGCTGAAGCTTTCTTT. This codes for CASSPGPGAAEAFF.

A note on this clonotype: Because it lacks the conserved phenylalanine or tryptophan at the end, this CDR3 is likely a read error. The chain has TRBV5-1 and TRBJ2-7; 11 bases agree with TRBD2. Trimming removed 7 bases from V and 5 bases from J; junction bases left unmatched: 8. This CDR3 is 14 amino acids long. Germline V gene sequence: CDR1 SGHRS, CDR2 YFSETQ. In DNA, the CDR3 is TGCGCCAGCCGCGACACTAGCGGGAGCGACGAGCAGTACTGC. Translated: CASRDTSGSDEQYC.

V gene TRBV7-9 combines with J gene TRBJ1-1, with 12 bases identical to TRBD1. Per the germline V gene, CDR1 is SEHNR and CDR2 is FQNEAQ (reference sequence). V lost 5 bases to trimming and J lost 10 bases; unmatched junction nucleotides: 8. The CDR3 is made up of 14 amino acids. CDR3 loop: CASSPGTGGKLAFF. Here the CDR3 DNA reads TGTGCCAGCAGCCCAGGGACAGGGGGCAAGCTAGCTTTCTTT.

The CDR3 spells CASSSHTGNYGYTF. The CDR3, as DNA: TGTGCCAGCAGCTCTCATACCGGAAACTATGGCTACACCTTC. This chain uses TRBV6-5 with TRBJ1-2, with unresolved D. CDR3 length: 14 amino acids. Germline CDR1 is MNHEY and CDR2 is SVGAGI. V shed 6 bases and J shed 2 bases, with 13 bases lying between them.

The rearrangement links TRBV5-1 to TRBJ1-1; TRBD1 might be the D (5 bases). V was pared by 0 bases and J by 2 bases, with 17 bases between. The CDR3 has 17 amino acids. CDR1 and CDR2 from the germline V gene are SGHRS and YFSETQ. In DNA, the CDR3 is TGCGCCAGCAGCTTGGGTAGGGGAGGGGAGGATAACACTGAAGCTTTCTTT. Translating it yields CASSLGRGGEDNTEAFF.

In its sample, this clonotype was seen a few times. The CDR3 DNA reads as TGTGCCAGCCGCCTGCTTGGGGCGGGTGGCTACACCTTC. Its protein product is CASRLLGAGGYTF. The chain uses TRBV6-1 and TRBJ1-2; TRBD1 might be the D (5 bases). The V gene lost 8 bases and the J gene lost 7 bases, with 17 bases spanning the gap. Germline CDR1 is MNHNS and CDR2 is SASEGT. CDR3 size: 13 residues.

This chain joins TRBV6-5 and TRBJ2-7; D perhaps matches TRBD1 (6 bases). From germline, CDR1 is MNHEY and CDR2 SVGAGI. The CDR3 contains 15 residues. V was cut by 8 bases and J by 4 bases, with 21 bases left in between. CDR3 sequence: CASVRGRGEGYEQYF. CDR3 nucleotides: TGTGCCAGCGTGAGAGGCAGGGGTGAGGGGTACGAGCAGTACTTC.

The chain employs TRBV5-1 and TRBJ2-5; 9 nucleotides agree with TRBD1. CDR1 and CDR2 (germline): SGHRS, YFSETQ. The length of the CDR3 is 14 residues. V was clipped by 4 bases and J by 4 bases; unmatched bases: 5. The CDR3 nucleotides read TGCGCCAGCAGCCCTCGGACAGGGGCAGAGACCCAGTACTTC. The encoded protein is CASSPRTGAETQYF. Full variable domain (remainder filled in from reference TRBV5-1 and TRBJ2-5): KAGVTQTPRYLIKTRGQQVTLSCSPISGHRSVSWYQQTPGQGLQFLFEYFSETQRNKGNFPGRFSGRQFSNSRSEMNVSTLELGDSALYLCASSPRTGAETQYFGPGTRLLVL.

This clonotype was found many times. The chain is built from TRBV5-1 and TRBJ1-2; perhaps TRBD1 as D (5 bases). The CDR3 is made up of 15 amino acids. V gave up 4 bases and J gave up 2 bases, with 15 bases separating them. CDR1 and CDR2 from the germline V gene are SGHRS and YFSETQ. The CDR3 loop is CASSVTGTDNYGYTF. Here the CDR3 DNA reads TGCGCCAGCAGCGTGACCGGGACTGACAACTATGGCTACACCTTC.

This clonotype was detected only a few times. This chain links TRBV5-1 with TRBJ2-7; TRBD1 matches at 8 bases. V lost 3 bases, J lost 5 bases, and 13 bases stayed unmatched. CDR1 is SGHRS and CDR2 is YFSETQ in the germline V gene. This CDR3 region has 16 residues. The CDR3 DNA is TGCGCCAGCAGCTCCACTTATGGGCAGGGGGCCGACGAGCAGTACTTC. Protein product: CASSSTYGQGADEQYF.

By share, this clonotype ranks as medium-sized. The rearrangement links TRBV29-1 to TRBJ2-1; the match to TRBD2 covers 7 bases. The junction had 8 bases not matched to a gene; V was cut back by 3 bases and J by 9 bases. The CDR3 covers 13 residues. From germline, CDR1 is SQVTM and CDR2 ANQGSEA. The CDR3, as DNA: TGCAGCGTTGATGTCTGGGGGGGAAGTGAGCAGTTCTTC. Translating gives CSVDVWGGSEQFF.

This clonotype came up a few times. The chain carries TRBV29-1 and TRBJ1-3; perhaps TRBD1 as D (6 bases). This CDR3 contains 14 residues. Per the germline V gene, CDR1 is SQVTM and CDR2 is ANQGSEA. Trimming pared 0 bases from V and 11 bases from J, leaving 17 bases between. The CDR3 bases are TGCAGCGTTGAAGAGGACGAGGGGGTTGGTTCCATATATTTT. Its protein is CSVEEDEGVGSIYF.

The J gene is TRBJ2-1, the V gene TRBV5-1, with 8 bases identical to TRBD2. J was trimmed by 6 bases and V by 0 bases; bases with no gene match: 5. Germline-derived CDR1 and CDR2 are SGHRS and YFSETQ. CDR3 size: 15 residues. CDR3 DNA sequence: TGCGCCAGCAGCTTGGACGTAGCGGGATCCAATGAGCAGTTCTTC. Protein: CASSLDVAGSNEQFF.

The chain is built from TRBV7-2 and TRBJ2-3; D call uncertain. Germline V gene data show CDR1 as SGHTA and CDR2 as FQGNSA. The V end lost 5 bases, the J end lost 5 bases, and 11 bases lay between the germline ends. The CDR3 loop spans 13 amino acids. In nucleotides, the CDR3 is TGTGCCAGCAGCCTGTCACCCGAAGATACGCAGTATTTT. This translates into CASSLSPEDTQYF. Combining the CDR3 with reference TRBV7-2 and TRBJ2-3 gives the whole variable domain GAGVSQSPSNKVTEKGKDVELRCDPISGHTALYWYRQSLGQGLEFLIYFQGNSAPDKSGLPSDRFSAERTGGSVSTLTIQRTQQEDSAVYLCASSLSPEDTQYFGPGTRLTVL.